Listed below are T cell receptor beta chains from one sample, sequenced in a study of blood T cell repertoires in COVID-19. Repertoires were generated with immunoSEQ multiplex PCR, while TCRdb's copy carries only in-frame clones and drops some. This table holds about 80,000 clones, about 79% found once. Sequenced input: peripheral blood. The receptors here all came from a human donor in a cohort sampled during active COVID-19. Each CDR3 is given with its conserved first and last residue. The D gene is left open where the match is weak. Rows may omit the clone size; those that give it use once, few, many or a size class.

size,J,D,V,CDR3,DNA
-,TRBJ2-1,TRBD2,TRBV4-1,CASSQGRGGNEQFF,TGCGCCAGCAGCCAAGGGCGGGGGGGGAATGAGCAGTTCTTC
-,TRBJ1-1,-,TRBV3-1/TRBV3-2,CASSPPKGEGPTEAFF,TGTGCCAGCAGCCCGCCAAAAGGGGAGGGACCCACTGAAGCTTTCTTT
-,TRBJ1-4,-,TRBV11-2,CASSHGQSNEKLFF,TGTGCCAGCAGCCACGGACAGAGTAATGAAAAACTGTTTTTT
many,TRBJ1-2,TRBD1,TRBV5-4,CASSFGTGEDYGYTF,TGTGCCAGCAGCTTCGGGACAGGGGAGGACTATGGCTACACCTTC
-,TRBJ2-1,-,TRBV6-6,CASSYTNQANEQFF,TGTGCCAGCAGTTACACGAATCAAGCCAATGAGCAGTTCTTC
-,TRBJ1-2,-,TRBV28,CASSLTVRVGRGYTF,TGTGCCAGCAGTTTAACGGTCAGGGTGGGCAGAGGCTACACCTTC
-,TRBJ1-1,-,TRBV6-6,CASQVFVNTEAFF,TGTGCCAGCCAGGTTTTTGTGAACACTGAAGCTTTCTTT
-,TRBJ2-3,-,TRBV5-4,CASSLRLAADTQYF,TGTGCCAGCAGCTTGAGGCTAGCAGCAGATACGCAGTATTTT
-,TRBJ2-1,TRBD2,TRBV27,CASSSRVLAGGLSSYNEQFF,TGTGCCAGCAGTTCTCGGGTGCTAGCGGGGGGGCTGAGCTCCTACAATGAGCAGTTCTTC
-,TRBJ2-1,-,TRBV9,CASSVDGGNEQFF,TGTGCCAGCAGCGTAGACGGCGGGAATGAGCAGTTCTTC